This TCR beta chain was observed in a study of OX40 agonist ivuxolimab in advanced cancers. The method was immunoSEQ multiplex PCR; TCRdb's version includes in-frame clones alone and lacks a portion of them. The sample yields about 5,100 clones, roughly three fifths seen once. The CDR3 has 14 amino acids. CDR1 is SGHAT and CDR2 is FQNNGV in the germline V gene. The V end lost 0 bases, the J end lost 6 bases, and 9 bases lay between the germline ends. This TCR came from an adult with an advanced solid tumor such as melanoma, head and neck, liver or kidney cancer. Source: CD4+ or CD8+ T cells sorted from blood, taken in a trial of the OX40 agonist ivuxolimab. This chain joins TRBV11-2 and TRBJ2-1; D is uncertain. The DNA of the CDR3 is TGTGCCAGCAGCTTAGATACTTGGGTCAATGAGCAGTTCTTC. Encoded protein: CASSLDTWVNEQFF.